The 27 T cell receptor beta chains in this list originate from one sample, sequenced in a study of blood T cell repertoires in COVID-19. The assay was immunoSEQ multiplex PCR, and TCRdb's table has in-frame clones only and misses some. The sample carries around 120,000 clones, about 90% recorded once. Sequencing used peripheral blood. These receptors all stem from a woman aged 60-70 years with COVID-19, enrolled during active disease.

This clone was seen a handful of times. V usage is TRBV24-1 and J usage is TRBJ2-3; 9 bases agree with TRBD1. This CDR3 spans 16 amino acids. V trimming: 1 base; J trimming: 3 bases; junction bases outside the gene matches: 4. Per germline, CDR1 KGHDR and CDR2 SFDVKD. The CDR3 region has the DNA TGTGCCACCAGTGATTTAGCAGGACAGGGGACAGATACGCAGTATTTT. Translated: CATSDLAGQGTDTQYF.

The chain employs TRBV3-1 (or the pseudogene TRBV3-2) and TRBJ2-1; D perhaps matches TRBD2 (7 bases). Germline assignment: CDR1 LGHDT and CDR2 YNNKEL (reference sequence). The CDR3 spans 15 residues. Deletions cut 4 bases from V and 4 bases from J, with 14 bases between. The chain's CDR3 is CASSRGASGYNEQFF. The DNA of the CDR3 is TGTGCCAGCAGCCGGGGGGCTAGCGGATACAATGAGCAGTTCTTC.

In the case of this clone: One junction end disagrees with the germline gene, perhaps due to a read error. This rearrangement joins TRBV7-7 to TRBJ1-4; the D gene is possibly TRBD1 (6 bases). The germline gives CDR1 SSHAT, CDR2 FNYEAQ (reference sequence). This CDR3 is 13 amino acids long. The CDR3 sequence is CASSSHRDGKLFF. The DNA for the CDR3 is TGTGCTAGCAGCTCCCACAGGGACGGAAAACTGTTTTTT.

CDR3 protein: CASSLGTGGADTQYF. The CDR3 region has the DNA TGTGCCAGCAGTTTAGGGACAGGGGGTGCAGATACGCAGTATTTT. The V and J genes are TRBV27 and TRBJ2-3; 11 positions match TRBD1. V was pared by 2 bases and J by 4 bases, with 2 bases of the junction left unmatched. The CDR3 spans 15 residues. Germline values: CDR1 MNHEY, CDR2 SMNVEV (reference sequence).

This clone was detected only once. This chain uses TRBV9 with TRBJ1-4; 9 nucleotides match TRBD1. The germline V gene encodes CDR1 SGDLS and CDR2 YYNGEE. After removal of 2 bases from V and 5 bases from J, the junction contained 4 bases not matched to a gene. This CDR3 is built from 15 residues. As DNA, the CDR3 is TGTGCCAGCAGCGTGAGTGGGACAGGGAATGAAAAACTGTTTTTT. This translates into CASSVSGTGNEKLFF.

This chain connects TRBV3-1 (or the pseudogene TRBV3-2) to TRBJ2-3; possible D gene TRBD2, 5 bases. Trimming cost V 0 bases and J 1 base, with 8 bases left between them. The CDR3 loop spans 15 amino acids. Germline lookup yields CDR1 LGHDT and CDR2 YNNKEL (reference sequence). The CDR3 DNA sequence: TGTGCCAGCAGCCAAGATGGGAGACGCACAGATACGCAGTATTTT. Protein product: CASSQDGRRTDTQYF.

As regards this clone: Its ends do not fully match the called genes, so a read error is possible. The chain links TRBV5-1 to TRBJ2-7; a weak D match, TRBD1 (5 bases). CDR3 length: 13 residues. Per the germline V gene, CDR1 is SGHRS and CDR2 is YFSETQ. The chain's CDR3 is CASSLAPTGDESF. The CDR3 DNA reads TGCGCCAGCAGCTTAGCACCTACAGGAGACGAGTCCTTC.

The rearrangement links TRBV5-1 to TRBJ2-7; 8 bases line up with TRBD2. Per germline, CDR1 SGHRS and CDR2 YFSETQ. V gave up 4 bases and J gave up 0 bases; unmatched junction bases: 6. The CDR3 runs 15 residues. The CDR3 region has the DNA TGCGCCAGCAGCCGATCGGGGGGGAGCTCCTACGAGCAGTACTTC. Amino acid sequence: CASSRSGGSSYEQYF.

The chain joins TRBV5-8 to TRBJ1-1; D remains unclear. Germline CDR1 and CDR2: SGHTS and YDEGEE. The length of the CDR3 is 13 residues. V was clipped by 0 bases and J by 7 bases, with 10 bases between them. CDR3 residues: CASSLGEEFEAFF. The CDR3 bases are TGTGCCAGCAGCTTGGGTGAGGAGTTTGAAGCTTTCTTT.

The V and J genes are TRBV4-3 and TRBJ2-7; D is uncertain. Germline V gives CDR1 LGHNA, CDR2 YSLEER. Trimming took 0 bases from V and 4 from J, leaving 7 bases between them. There are 13 residues in the CDR3. The CDR3 loop is CASSQEVAYEQYF. The CDR3 DNA reads TGCGCCAGCAGCCAAGAAGTAGCTTACGAGCAGTACTTC.

The CDR3 protein is CASSLPFLAGGNEQFF. CDR3 DNA: TGTGCCAGCAGCTTGCCTTTCCTAGCGGGGGGCAATGAGCAGTTCTTC. The genes are TRBV5-5 and TRBJ2-1; 11 bases fit TRBD2. The V segment lost 1 base and the J segment 6 bases; nucleotides outside the gene matches: 6. The V gene's germline CDR1 is SGHKS and CDR2 YYEKEE (reference sequence). This CDR3 contains 16 residues.

The rearrangement links TRBV3-1 (or the pseudogene TRBV3-2) to TRBJ1-2; possible D gene TRBD1, 5 bases. Germline V gene lookup returns CDR1 LGHDT and CDR2 YNNKEL (reference sequence). The V gene lost 0 bases and the J gene lost 0 bases, with 11 bases spanning the gap. The CDR3 runs to 16 residues. The CDR3 nucleotides read TGTGCCAGCAGCCAAGATTTGAGGACAACTAACTATGGCTACACCTTC. This codes for CASSQDLRTTNYGYTF.

The chain is built from TRBV28 and TRBJ2-6; weak D call: TRBD2 (5 bases). Germline V gene data show CDR1 as MDHEN and CDR2 as SYDVKM. This CDR3 has 13 residues. Between the trimmed V and J ends, which lost 10 bases and 2 bases, there was a span of 9 bases. As DNA, the CDR3 is TGTGCCACCAGGCGGGCTGGGGCCAACGTCCTGACTTTC. Amino acids: CATRRAGANVLTF.

This clone was seen a handful of times. The chain has TRBV19 and TRBJ1-1; TRBD1 agrees at 8 bases. From germline, CDR1 is LNHDA and CDR2 SQIVND (reference sequence). The J segment lost 1 base and the V segment lost 5 bases, leaving 9 bases of the junction unmatched. The length of the CDR3 is 16 residues. This CDR3 reads CASSPTGDGRNTEAFF. The CDR3 DNA reads TGTGCCAGTAGTCCGACAGGGGACGGGAGGAACACTGAAGCTTTCTTT.

The gene calls are TRBV7-3 and TRBJ1-1; D is unresolved. CDR3 size: 13 residues. Germline values: CDR1 SGHTA, CDR2 FQGTGA. V was pared by 3 bases and J by 0 bases, with 5 bases between. CDR3 DNA sequence: TGTGCCAGCAGCTTTTCATTGAACACTGAAGCTTTCTTT. Amino acid sequence: CASSFSLNTEAFF.

This clone was detected only once. V usage is TRBV18 and J usage is TRBJ1-4; maybe TRBD1 (6 bases). Germline assignment: CDR1 KGHSH and CDR2 LQKENI. The CDR3 runs to 15 residues. V lost 3 bases and J 3 bases, leaving 11 bases between the germline ends. CDR3 amino acids: CASSPSGGANEKLFF. CDR3 in DNA: TGTGCCAGCTCACCCTCGGGGGGCGCTAATGAAAAACTGTTTTTT.

This chain connects TRBV29-1 to TRBJ2-2; maybe TRBD2 (6 bases). Germline loops: CDR1 SQVTM, CDR2 ANQGSEA. This CDR3 comprises 14 residues. Deletions cut 6 bases from V and 3 bases from J, with 14 bases between. CDR3 coding DNA: TGCAGCGTCGGAGGAGGGTGGGACACCGGGGAGCTGTTTTTT. Residues: CSVGGGWDTGELFF.

The J gene is TRBJ2-7, the V gene TRBV30; TRBD2 agrees at 11 bases. This CDR3 is 14 amino acids long. The germline V gene has CDR1 GTSNPN and CDR2 SVGIG (reference sequence). The junction had 7 bases not matched to a gene; V was cut back by 4 bases and J by 5 bases. CDR3: CAWNLAGGPDEQYF. CDR3 nucleotide sequence: TGTGCCTGGAACTTAGCGGGGGGGCCCGACGAGCAGTACTTC.

The chain combines TRBV27 with TRBJ1-2; 10 nucleotides match TRBD1. There are 16 residues in the CDR3. The germline V gene has CDR1 MNHEY and CDR2 SMNVEV (reference sequence). The V segment lost 6 bases and the J segment 4 bases; nucleotides outside the gene matches: 11. The CDR3 nucleotides are TGTGCCAGCAGCACCGGGACAGGGGCGTCGGGCTATGGCTACACCTTC. Amino acids: CASSTGTGASGYGYTF.

The chain employs TRBV7-2 and TRBJ1-1, with TRBD1 identical over 9 bases. The CDR3 is 14 amino acids. In germline, CDR1 is SGHTA, CDR2 FQGNSA. The junction had 12 bases not matched to a gene; V was cut back by 5 bases and J by 11 bases. Here the CDR3 reads CASSLGQGGGRAFF. The CDR3 DNA reads as TGTGCCAGCAGCCTGGGACAGGGAGGAGGTCGGGCTTTCTTT.

The chain has TRBV9 and TRBJ1-1; the D gene is possibly TRBD1 (6 bases). Germline V gives CDR1 SGDLS, CDR2 YYNGEE. This CDR3 contains 15 residues. Trimming pared 4 bases from V and 1 base from J, leaving 14 bases between. For the CDR3, the DNA is TGTGCCAGCAGCCCGTCGGGACACCCGAACACTGAAGCTTTCTTT. Translated: CASSPSGHPNTEAFF.

The genes are TRBV9 and TRBJ2-2; D ambiguous. V was clipped by 7 bases and J by 0 bases, with 7 bases between them. Germline V gene data show CDR1 as SGDLS and CDR2 as YYNGEE. The CDR3 spans 13 residues. The CDR3 DNA reads TGTGCCAGCTCCAATTCGAACACCGGGGAGCTGTTTTTT. Translating it yields CASSNSNTGELFF.

V and J are TRBV5-6 and TRBJ2-1; D gene unclear. The CDR3 sequence is 17 residues long. With 1 base removed from V and 0 bases from J, the gap between germline ends came to 14 bases. Per the germline V gene, CDR1 is SGHDT and CDR2 is YYEEEE. CDR3 sequence reads: CASSLSNIDSSYNEQFF. CDR3 nucleotides: TGTGCCAGCAGCTTGAGTAATATCGATAGCTCCTACAATGAGCAGTTCTTC.

CDR3 sequence reads: CASSPGFLENQPQHF. The DNA of the CDR3 is TGTGCCAGCTCCCCCGGATTCCTAGAAAATCAGCCCCAGCATTTT. V gene TRBV18 combines with J gene TRBJ1-5, with D uncertain. The CDR3 extends over 15 amino acids. Germline V gene lookup returns CDR1 KGHSH and CDR2 LQKENI. Trimming shortened V by 6 bases and J by 4 bases, and 16 bases separated the two germline ends.

This chain links TRBV5-4 with TRBJ2-7; 12 bases fit TRBD1. Germline V gene lookup returns CDR1 SGHNT and CDR2 YYREEE (reference sequence). With V trimmed by 3 bases and J by 4 bases, 5 bases remained unmatched. The CDR3 is 15 residues long. The CDR3 region has the DNA TGTGCCAGCAGCTGGGGACAGGGGGCGGTATACGAGCAGTACTTC. This codes for CASSWGQGAVYEQYF.

The V gene is TRBV30, the J gene TRBJ1-3; a possible D gene is TRBD1 (6 bases). This CDR3 region has 16 residues. V dropped 2 bases and J dropped 9 bases, with 23 bases sitting between them. CDR1 is GTSNPN and CDR2 is SVGIG in the germline V gene (reference sequence). CDR3 DNA: TGTGCCTGGAGTCAATCGAGTGAGGGGACACCGCTCACCATATATTTT. Protein sequence: CAWSQSSEGTPLTIYF.

The CDR3 nucleotides are TGTGCCAGCAGCGCCCTAAGCAGGTCATCAGGGACTGAAGCTTTCTTT. It encodes CASSALSRSSGTEAFF. This chain uses TRBV9 with TRBJ1-1; D is perhaps TRBD1 (5 bases). Trimming shortened V by 3 bases and J by 5 bases, and 20 bases separated the two germline ends. Per germline, CDR1 SGDLS and CDR2 YYNGEE. The CDR3 runs to 16 residues.